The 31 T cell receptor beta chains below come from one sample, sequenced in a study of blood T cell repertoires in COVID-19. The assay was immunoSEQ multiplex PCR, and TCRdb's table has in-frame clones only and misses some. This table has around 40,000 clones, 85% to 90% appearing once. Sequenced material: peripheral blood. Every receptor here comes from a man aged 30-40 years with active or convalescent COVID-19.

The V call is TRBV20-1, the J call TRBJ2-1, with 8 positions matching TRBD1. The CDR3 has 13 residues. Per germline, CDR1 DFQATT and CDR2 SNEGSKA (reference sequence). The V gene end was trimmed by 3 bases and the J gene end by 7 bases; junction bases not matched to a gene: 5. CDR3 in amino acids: CSASGQGGNEQFF. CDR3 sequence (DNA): TGCAGTGCTAGTGGACAGGGAGGAAATGAGCAGTTCTTC.

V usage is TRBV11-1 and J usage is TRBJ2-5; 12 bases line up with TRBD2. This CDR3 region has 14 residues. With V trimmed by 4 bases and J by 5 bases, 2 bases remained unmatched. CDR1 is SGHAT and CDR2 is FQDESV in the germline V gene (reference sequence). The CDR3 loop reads CASSSGLAGETQYF. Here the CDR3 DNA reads TGTGCCAGCAGCTCGGGACTAGCGGGTGAGACCCAGTACTTC.

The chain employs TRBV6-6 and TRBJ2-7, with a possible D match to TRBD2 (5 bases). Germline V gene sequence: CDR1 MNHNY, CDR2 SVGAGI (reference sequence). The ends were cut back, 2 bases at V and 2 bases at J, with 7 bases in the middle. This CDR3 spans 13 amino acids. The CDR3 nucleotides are TGTGCCAGCAGTTACGCAGCGGCCTACGAGCAGTACGTC. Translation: CASSYAAAYEQYV.

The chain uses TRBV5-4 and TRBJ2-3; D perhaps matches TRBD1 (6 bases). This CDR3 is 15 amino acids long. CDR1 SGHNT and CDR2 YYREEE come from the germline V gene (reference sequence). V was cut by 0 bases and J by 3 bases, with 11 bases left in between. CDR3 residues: CASSLEQGTTDTQYF. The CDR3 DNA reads TGTGCCAGCAGCTTGGAGCAGGGGACGACAGATACGCAGTATTTT.

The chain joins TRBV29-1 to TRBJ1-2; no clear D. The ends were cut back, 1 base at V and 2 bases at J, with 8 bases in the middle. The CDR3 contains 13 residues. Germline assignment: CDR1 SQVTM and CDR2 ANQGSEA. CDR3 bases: TGCAGCGTTGAAGCGGGGATCAACTATGGCTACACCTTC. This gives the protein CSVEAGINYGYTF.

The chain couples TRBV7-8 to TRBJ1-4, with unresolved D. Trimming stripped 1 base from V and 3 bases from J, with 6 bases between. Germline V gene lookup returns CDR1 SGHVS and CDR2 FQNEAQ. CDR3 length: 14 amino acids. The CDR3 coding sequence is TGTGCCAGCAGCTTAGGGCAGGCTAATGAAAAACTGTTTTTT. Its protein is CASSLGQANEKLFF.

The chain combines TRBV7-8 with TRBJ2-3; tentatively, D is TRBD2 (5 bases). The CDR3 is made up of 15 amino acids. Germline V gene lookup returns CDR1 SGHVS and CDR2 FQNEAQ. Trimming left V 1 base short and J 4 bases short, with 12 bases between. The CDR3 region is CASSLVWEFADTQYF. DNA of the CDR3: TGTGCCAGCAGCTTAGTTTGGGAGTTCGCAGATACGCAGTATTTT.

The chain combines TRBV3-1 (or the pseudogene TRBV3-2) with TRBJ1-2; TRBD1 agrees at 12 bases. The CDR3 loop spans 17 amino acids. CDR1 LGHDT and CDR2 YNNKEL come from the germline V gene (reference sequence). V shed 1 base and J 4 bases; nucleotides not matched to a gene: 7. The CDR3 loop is CASSQASGTGGGYGYTF. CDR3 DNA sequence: TGTGCCAGCAGCCAAGCCTCCGGGACAGGGGGCGGCTATGGCTACACCTTC.

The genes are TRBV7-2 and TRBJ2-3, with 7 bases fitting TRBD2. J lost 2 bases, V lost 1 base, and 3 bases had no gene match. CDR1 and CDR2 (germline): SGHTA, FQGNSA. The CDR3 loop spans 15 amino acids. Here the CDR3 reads CASSLVTSFTDTQYF. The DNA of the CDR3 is TGTGCCAGCAGCTTAGTGACTAGCTTCACAGATACGCAGTATTTT. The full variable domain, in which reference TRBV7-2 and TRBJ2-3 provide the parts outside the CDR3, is GAGVSQSPSNKVTEKGKDVELRCDPISGHTALYWYRQSLGQGLEFLIYFQGNSAPDKSGLPSDRFSAERTGGSVSTLTIQRTQQEDSAVYLCASSLVTSFTDTQYFGPGTRLTVL.

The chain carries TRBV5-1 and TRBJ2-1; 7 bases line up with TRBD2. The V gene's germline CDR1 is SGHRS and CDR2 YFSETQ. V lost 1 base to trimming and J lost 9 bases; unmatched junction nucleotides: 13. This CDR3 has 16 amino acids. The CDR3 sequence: CASSLRVEGGYAEQFF. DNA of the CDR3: TGCGCCAGCAGCTTGAGGGTGGAGGGAGGGTACGCTGAGCAGTTCTTC.

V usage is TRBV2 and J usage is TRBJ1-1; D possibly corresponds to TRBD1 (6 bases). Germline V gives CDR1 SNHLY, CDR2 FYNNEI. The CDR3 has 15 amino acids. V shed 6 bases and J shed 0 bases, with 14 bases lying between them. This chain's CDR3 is CASRRTDIMNTEAFF. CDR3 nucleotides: TGTGCCAGCAGAAGGACAGACATCATGAACACTGAAGCTTTCTTT.

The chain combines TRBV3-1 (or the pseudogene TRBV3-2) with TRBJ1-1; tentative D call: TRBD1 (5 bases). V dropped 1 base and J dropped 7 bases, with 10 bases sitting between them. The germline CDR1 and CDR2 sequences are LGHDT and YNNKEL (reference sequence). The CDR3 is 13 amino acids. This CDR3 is CASSQGGEIEAFF. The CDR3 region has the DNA TGTGCCAGCAGCCAAGGGGGGGAGATTGAAGCTTTCTTT.

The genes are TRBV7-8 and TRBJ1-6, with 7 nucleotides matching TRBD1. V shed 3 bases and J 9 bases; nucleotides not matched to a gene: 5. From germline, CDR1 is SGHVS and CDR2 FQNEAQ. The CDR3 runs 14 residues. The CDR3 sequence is CASSFRQGGSPLHF. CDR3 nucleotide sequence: TGTGCCAGCAGCTTTAGACAGGGCGGTTCACCCCTCCACTTT. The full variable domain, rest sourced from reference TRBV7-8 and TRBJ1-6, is GAGVSQSPRYKVAKRGQDVALRCDPISGHVSLFWYQQALGQGPEFLTYFQNEAQLDKSGLPSDRFFAERPEGSVSTLKIQRTQQEDSAVYLCASSFRQGGSPLHFGNGTRLTVT.

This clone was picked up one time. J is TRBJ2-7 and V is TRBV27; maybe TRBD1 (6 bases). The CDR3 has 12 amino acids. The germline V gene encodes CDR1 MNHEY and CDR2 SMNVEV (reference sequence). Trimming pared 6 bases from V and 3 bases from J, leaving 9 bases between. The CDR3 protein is CASRQGRYEQYF. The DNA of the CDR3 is TGTGCCAGCAGACAGGGACGCTACGAGCAGTACTTC.

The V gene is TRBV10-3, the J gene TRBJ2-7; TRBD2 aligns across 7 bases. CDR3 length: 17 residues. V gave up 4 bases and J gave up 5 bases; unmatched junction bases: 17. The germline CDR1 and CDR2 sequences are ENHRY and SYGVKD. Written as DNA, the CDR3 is TGTGCCATCAGTGGTCCAAATTCAGCGGGGCGGGTTGACGAGCAGTACTTC. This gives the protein CAISGPNSAGRVDEQYF.

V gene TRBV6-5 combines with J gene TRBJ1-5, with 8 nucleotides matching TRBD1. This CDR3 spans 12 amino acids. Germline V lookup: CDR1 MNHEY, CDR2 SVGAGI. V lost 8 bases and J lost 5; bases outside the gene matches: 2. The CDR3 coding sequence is TGTGCCAGCGGACAGGGTGATCAGCCCCAGCATTTT. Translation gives CASGQGDQPQHF.

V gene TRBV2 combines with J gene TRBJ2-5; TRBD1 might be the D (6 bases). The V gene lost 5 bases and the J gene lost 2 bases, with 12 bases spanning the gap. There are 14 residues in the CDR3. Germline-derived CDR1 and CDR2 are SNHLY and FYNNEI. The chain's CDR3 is CASSIETGQETQYF. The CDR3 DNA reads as TGTGCCAGCAGTATCGAGACAGGACAAGAGACCCAGTACTTC.

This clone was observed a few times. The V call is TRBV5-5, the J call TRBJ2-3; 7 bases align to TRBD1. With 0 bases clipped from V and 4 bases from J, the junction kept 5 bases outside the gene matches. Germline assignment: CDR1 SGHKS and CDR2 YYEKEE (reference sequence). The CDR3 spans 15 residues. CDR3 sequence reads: CASSLERTGSDTQYF. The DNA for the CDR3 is TGTGCCAGCAGCTTGGAGCGGACAGGTTCAGATACGCAGTATTTT.

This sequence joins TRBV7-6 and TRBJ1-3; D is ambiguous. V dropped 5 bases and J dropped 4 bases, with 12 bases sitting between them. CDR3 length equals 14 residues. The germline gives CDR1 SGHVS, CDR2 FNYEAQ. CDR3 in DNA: TGTGCCAGCAGCCCCGGTGGGCAGGGAAACACCATATATTTT. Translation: CASSPGGQGNTIYF.

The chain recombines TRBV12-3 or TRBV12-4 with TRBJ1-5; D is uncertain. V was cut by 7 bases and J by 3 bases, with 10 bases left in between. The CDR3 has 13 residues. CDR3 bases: TGTGCCAGCACCGGAGGCCCCAATCAGCCCCAGCATTTT. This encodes CASTGGPNQPQHF.

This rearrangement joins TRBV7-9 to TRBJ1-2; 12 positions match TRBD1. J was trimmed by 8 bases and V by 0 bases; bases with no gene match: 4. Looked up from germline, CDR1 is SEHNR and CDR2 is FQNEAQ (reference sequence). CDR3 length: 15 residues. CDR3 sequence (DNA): TGTGCCAGCAGCTTAGCAGGGACAGGGGGCGGCGGCTACACCTTC. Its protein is CASSLAGTGGGGYTF. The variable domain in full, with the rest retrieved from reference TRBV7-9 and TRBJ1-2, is DTGVSQNPRHKITKRGQNVTFRCDPISEHNRLYWYRQTLGQGPEFLTYFQNEAQLEKSRLLSDRFSAERPKGSFSTLEIQRTEQGDSAMYLCASSLAGTGGGGYTFGSGTRLTVV.

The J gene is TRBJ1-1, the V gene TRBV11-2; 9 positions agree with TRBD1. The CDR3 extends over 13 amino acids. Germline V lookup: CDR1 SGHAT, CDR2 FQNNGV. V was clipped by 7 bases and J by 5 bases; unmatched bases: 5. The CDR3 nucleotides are TGTGCCAGCACCGAACAGGGGGCTACTGAAGCTTTCTTT. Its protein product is CASTEQGATEAFF. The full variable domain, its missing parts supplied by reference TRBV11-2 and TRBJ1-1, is EAGVAQSPRYKIIEKRQSVAFWCNPISGHATLYWYQQILGQGPKLLIQFQNNGVVDDSQLPKDRFSAERLKGVDSTLKIQPAKLEDSAVYLCASTEQGATEAFFGQGTRLTVV.

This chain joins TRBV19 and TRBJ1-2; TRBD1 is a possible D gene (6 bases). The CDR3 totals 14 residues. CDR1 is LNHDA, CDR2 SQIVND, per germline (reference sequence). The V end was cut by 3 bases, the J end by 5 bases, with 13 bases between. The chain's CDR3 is CASSIGGAPYGYTF. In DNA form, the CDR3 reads TGTGCCAGTAGTATTGGGGGGGCGCCATATGGCTACACCTTC.

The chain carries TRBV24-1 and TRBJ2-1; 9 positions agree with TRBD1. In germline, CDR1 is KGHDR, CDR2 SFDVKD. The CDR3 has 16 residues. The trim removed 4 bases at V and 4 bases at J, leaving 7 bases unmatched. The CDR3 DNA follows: TGTGCCACCAGTGAGTCCGACAGGGGGTGGTACAATGAGCAGTTCTTC. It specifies CATSESDRGWYNEQFF.

The CDR3 region has the DNA TGTGCCAGCAGTTTGGAGGGAATCGGGGAGCTGTTTTTT. Protein sequence: CASSLEGIGELFF. The V and J genes are TRBV12-3 or TRBV12-4 and TRBJ2-2; possibly TRBD2 for D (6 bases). The V and J ends lost 3 bases and 7 bases respectively, with 9 bases between them. The CDR3 is 13 amino acids.

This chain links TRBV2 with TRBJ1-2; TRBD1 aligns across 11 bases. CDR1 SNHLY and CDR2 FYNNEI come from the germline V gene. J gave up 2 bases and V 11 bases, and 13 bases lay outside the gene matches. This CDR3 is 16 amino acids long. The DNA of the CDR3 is TGTGCCGGTCCTCCAGAAAGGGACAGGGGGAACTATGGCTACACCTTC. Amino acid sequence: CAGPPERDRGNYGYTF.

In nucleotides, the CDR3 is TGTGCCAGCAGCGACTGGACTAGCGGGAGTCGGGTGGATGAGCAGTTCTTC. Translated, it gives CASSDWTSGSRVDEQFF. The V and J genes are TRBV5-6 and TRBJ2-1; 13 bases are shared with TRBD2. Germline V gene lookup returns CDR1 SGHDT and CDR2 YYEEEE. This CDR3 is 17 amino acids long. Trimming took 4 bases from V and 8 from J; bases not matched to a gene: 12.

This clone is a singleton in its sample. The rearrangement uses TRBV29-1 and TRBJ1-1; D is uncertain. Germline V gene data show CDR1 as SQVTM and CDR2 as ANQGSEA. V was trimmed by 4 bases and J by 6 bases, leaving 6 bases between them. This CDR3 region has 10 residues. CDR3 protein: CSVGAPEAFF. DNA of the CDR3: TGCAGCGTTGGGGCGCCTGAAGCTTTCTTT.

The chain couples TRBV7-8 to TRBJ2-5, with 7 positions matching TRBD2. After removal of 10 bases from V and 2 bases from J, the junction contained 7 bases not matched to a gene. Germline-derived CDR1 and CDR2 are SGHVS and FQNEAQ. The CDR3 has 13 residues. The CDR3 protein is CATLRTRQETQYF. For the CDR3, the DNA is TGTGCCACCCTTCGGACTAGACAAGAGACCCAGTACTTC.

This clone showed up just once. The CDR3 loop reads CASSQVGPVAEAFF. CDR3 sequence (DNA): TGTGCCAGCAGCCAGGTGGGGCCCGTGGCTGAAGCTTTCTTT. The chain has TRBV14 and TRBJ1-1; TRBD1 is a possible D gene (5 bases). V lost 3 bases, J lost 6 bases, and 14 bases lay in between. CDR3 length: 14 amino acids. Germline V gene data show CDR1 as SGHDN and CDR2 as FVKESK.

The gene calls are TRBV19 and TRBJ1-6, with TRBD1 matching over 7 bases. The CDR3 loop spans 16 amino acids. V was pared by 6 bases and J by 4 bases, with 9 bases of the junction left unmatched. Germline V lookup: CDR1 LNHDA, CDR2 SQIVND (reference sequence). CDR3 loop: CASRYDGTEYNSPLHF. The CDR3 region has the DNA TGTGCCAGTAGGTACGACGGGACAGAATATAATTCACCCCTCCACTTT. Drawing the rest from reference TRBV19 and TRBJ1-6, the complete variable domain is DGGITQSPKYLFRKEGQNVTLSCEQNLNHDAMYWYRQDPGQGLRLIYYSQIVNDFQKGDIAEGYSVSREKKESFPLTVTSAQKNPTAFYLCASRYDGTEYNSPLHFGNGTRLTVT.